Sequencing of this TCR beta chain was carried out in a study of T cell clonality in common variable immunodeficiency. Study-wide findings and caveats: CVID subjects had higher TCRbeta clonality than healthy controls, most marked in about a third. Common variable immunodeficiency TCR beta sequences reportedly had fewer deletions and N-nucleotide insertions.

To note about this clone: The antigen is undetermined.

Produced via immunoSEQ multiplex PCR; TCRdb's table is partial and in-frame only. The sample is made up of 17,000 or so clones, none counted only once. CVID subjects were some 15 female and some 27 male, aged 9 to 64. The source is a human donor with common variable immunodeficiency. Sequenced input: peripheral blood mononuclear cells.

Here the CDR3 reads CASRRDTYEKLFF. CDR3 DNA (partial): TGTGCCAGCAGACGAGACACCTATGAAAAA. The chain couples TRBV6-2 or TRBV6-3 to TRBJ1-4; D not resolved. The read terminates 3 residues before the CDR3 end, so the remaining end is supplied by the germline J gene. The CDR3 consists of 13 residues. V lost 6 bases to trimming and J lost 6 bases, with 11 bases between them. The germline CDR1 and CDR2 sequences are MNHEY and SVGEGT.